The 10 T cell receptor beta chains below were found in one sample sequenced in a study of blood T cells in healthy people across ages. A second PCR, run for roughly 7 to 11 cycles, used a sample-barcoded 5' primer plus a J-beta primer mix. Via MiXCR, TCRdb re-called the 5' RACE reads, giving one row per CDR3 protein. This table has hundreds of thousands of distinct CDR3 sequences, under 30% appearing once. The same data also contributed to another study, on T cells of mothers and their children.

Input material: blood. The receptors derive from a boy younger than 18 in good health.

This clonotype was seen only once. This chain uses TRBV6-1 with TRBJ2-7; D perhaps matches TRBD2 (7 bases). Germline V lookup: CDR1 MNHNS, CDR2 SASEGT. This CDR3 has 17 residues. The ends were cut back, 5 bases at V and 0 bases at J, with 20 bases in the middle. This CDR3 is CASSKGGLAGSSYEQYF. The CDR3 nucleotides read TGTGCCAGCAGTAAGGGGGGATTAGCGGGCAGCTCCTACGAGCAGTACTTC.

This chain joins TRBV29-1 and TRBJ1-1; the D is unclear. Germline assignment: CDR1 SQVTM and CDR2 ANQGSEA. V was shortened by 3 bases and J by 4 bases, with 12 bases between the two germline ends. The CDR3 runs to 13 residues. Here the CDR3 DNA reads TGCAGCGTTGATTGGGGAATTGGCACTGAAGCTTTCTTT. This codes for CSVDWGIGTEAFF.

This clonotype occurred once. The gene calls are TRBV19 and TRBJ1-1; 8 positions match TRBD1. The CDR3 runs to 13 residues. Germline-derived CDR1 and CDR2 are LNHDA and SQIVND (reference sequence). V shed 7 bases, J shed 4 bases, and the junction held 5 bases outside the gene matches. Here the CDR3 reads CASNKDRATEAFF. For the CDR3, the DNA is TGTGCCAGTAATAAGGACAGGGCCACTGAAGCTTTCTTT.

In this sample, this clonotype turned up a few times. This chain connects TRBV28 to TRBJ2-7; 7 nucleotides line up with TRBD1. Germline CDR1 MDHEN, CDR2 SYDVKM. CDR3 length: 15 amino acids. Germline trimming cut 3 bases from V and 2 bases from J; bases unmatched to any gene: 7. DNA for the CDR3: TGTGCCAGCAGTTTCCGGGGACAGTCGGCCTACGAGCAGTACTTC. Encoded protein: CASSFRGQSAYEQYF.

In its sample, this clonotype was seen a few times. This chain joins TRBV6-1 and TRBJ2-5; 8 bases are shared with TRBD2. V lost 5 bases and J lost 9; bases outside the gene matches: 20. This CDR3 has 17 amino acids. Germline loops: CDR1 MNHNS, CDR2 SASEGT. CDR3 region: CASSLATQRAGGEAQYF. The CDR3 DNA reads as TGTGCCAGCAGTCTAGCGACTCAGAGGGCCGGGGGGGAGGCCCAGTACTTC.

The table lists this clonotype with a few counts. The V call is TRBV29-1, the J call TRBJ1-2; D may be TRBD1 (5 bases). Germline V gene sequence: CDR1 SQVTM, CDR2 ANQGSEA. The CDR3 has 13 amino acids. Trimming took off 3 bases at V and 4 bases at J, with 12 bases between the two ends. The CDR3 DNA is TGCAGCGTTGATCAGGCGGGGGGCTATGGCTACACCTTC. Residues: CSVDQAGGYGYTF.

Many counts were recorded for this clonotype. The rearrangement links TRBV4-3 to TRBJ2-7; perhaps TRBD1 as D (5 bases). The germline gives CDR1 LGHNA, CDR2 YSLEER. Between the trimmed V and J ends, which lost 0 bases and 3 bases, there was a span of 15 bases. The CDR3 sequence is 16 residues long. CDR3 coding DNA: TGCGCCAGCAGCCAAGAATTTCCGACAGAGTACTACGAGCAGTACTTC. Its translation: CASSQEFPTEYYEQYF.

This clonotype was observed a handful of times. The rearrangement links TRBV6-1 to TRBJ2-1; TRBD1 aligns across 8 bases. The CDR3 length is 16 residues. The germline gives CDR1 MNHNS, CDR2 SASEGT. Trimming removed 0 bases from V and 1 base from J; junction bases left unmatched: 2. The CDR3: CASSEAYRGSYNEQFF. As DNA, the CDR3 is TGTGCCAGCAGTGAAGCCTACAGGGGGTCCTACAATGAGCAGTTCTTC.

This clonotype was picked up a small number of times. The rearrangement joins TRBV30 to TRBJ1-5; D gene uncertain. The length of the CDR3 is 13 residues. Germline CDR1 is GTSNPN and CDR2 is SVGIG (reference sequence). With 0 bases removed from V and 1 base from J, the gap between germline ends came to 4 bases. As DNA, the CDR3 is TGTGCCTGGAGTGTAGAGAGCAATCAGCCCCAGCATTTT. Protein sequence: CAWSVESNQPQHF.

The CDR3 coding sequence is TGCGCCAGCAGCTCCGGCTACGGACAGGTCTGGGAGACCCAGTACTTC. Protein: CASSSGYGQVWETQYF. The rearrangement joins TRBV5-1 to TRBJ2-5, with 7 bases aligning to TRBD1. The CDR3 spans 16 residues. Germline V gene data show CDR1 as SGHRS and CDR2 as YFSETQ. V dropped 3 bases and J dropped 5; count of bases not matched to a gene: 13.